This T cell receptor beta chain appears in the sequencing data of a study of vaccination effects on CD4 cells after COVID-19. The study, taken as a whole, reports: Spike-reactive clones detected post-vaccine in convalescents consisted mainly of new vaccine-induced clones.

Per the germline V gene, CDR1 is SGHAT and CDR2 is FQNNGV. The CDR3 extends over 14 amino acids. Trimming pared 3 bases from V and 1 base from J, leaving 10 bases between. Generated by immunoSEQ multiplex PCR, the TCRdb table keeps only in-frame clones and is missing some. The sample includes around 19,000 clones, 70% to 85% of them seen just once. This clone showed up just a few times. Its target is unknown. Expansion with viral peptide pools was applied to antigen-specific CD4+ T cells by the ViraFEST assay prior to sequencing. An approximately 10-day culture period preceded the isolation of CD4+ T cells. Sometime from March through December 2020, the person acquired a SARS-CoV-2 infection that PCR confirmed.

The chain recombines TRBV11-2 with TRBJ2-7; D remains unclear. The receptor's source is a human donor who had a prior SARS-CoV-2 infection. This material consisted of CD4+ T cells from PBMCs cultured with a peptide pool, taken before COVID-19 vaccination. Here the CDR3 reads CASSFDIYSYEQYF. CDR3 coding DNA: TGTGCCAGCAGCTTCGACATTTATTCCTACGAGCAGTACTTC.